The rows below give T cell receptor beta chains drawn from one sample of a study of beta chain features in type 1 diabetes. Sequencing used immunoSEQ multiplex PCR; TCRdb keeps in-frame clones, though not all of them. The table has more than 550,000 clones, about an eighth seen once. The sequencing input was naive CD4+ T cells from blood. Source of these receptors: a man between 18 and 35 years old with type 1 diabetes. Both conserved end residues are part of each CDR3. A D gene is named only where the DNA matches it firmly. A clone size is listed for some rows: how often the clone was seen (once, few, many), or a class if it is expanded.

- TRBJ1-5 - TRBV30 CAWSGGFNQPQHF TGTGCCTGGAGTGGCGGGTTCAATCAGCCCCAGCATTTT
- TRBJ2-7 few TRBV21-1 CASSKKAQGPYEQYF TGTGCCAGCAGCAAAAAGGCACAGGGGCCTTACGAGCAGTACTTC
TRBD2 TRBJ2-3 few TRBV5-1 CASSYGLAGVGADTQYF TGCGCCAGCAGCTATGGACTAGCGGGAGTTGGTGCAGATACGCAGTATTTT
- TRBJ2-7 - TRBV7-9 CASSPTGIEQYF TGTGCCAGCAGCCCTACAGGGATCGAGCAGTACTTC
- TRBJ2-1 - TRBV5-1 CASLEGGRPSEQFF TGCGCCAGCCTGGAAGGGGGACGCCCAAGTGAGCAGTTCTTC
- TRBJ1-5 - TRBV18 CASSPSRVAQGVNQPQHF TGTGCCAGCTCACCCTCACGCGTAGCACAGGGTGTCAATCAGCCCCAGCATTTT
- TRBJ1-1 - TRBV5-1 CASSSGSPNTEAFF TGCGCCAGCAGTTCAGGGTCGCCGAACACTGAAGCTTTCTTT
TRBD1 TRBJ2-7 - TRBV25-1 CASSDPRTGGYEQYF TGTGCCAGCAGTGACCCGAGGACAGGGGGCTACGAGCAGTACTTC
- TRBJ2-7 few TRBV18 CASSPDLTLTNEQYF TGTGCCAGCTCCCCGGACCTTACTCTCACCAACGAGCAGTACTTC
TRBD1 TRBJ2-7 once TRBV30 CAWTVYGGQGVGEQYF TGTGCCTGGACCGTATACGGGGGACAGGGGGTCGGCGAGCAGTACTTC
TRBD1 TRBJ2-6 - TRBV28 CASSLPTGSGANVLTF TGTGCCAGCAGTTTACCGACAGGGTCTGGGGCCAACGTCCTGACTTTC
TRBD1 TRBJ1-1 few TRBV25-1 CASSDLPRGAFF TGTGCCAGCAGTGACTTGCCCAGGGGGGCTTTCTTT
- TRBJ1-2 few TRBV28 CASGTTAQNYGYTF TGTGCCAGCGGGACCACCGCGCAGAACTATGGCTACACCTTC
TRBD1 TRBJ1-1 few TRBV18 CASSPLAGTGGNTEAFF TGTGCCAGCTCACCACTTGCAGGGACAGGGGGTAACACTGAAGCTTTCTTT
- TRBJ1-1 - TRBV25-1 CASSAWGSNTEAFF TGTGCCAGCAGTGCCTGGGGGTCGAACACTGAAGCTTTCTTT
TRBD1 TRBJ2-7 - TRBV6-5 CASRDRGVSYEQYF TGTGCCAGCAGGGACAGGGGGGTATCCTACGAGCAGTACTTC
TRBD1 TRBJ2-2 few TRBV30 CAWSRDRDNRNTGELFF TGTGCCTGGAGTCGGGACAGGGACAACCGAAACACCGGGGAGCTGTTTTTT
- TRBJ2-7 few TRBV5-6 CASSLAVEQYF TGTGCCAGCAGCTTGGCCGTCGAGCAGTACTTC
- TRBJ2-1 few TRBV7-6 CASSTQGVGNEQFF TGTGCCAGCAGCACACAGGGAGTAGGCAATGAGCAGTTCTTC
- TRBJ1-6 few TRBV4-3 CASSQDTGRSSHF TGCGCCAGCAGCCAAGATACAGGACGATCCTCCCACTTT
TRBD1 TRBJ1-6 - TRBV7-3 CASSSGQGNSPLHF TGTGCCAGCAGCTCGGGACAGGGCAATTCACCCCTCCACTTT
- TRBJ2-7 - TRBV10-3 CAISGGYEQYF TGTGCCATCAGTGGGGGATACGAGCAGTACTTC
- TRBJ2-7 - TRBV9 CASSVDVERYEQYF TGTGCCAGCAGCGTAGATGTAGAACGCTACGAGCAGTACTTC
TRBD1 TRBJ2-2 - TRBV5-1 CASSQQGTANTGELFF TGCGCCAGCAGCCAACAAGGGACAGCGAACACCGGGGAGCTGTTTTTT
TRBD1 TRBJ1-1 few TRBV2 CASSAETGSEAFF TGTGCCAGCAGTGCGGAGACAGGGTCTGAAGCTTTCTTT
- TRBJ1-2 few TRBV7-9 CASSIHREDGYTF TGTGCCAGCAGCATCCACAGGGAAGATGGCTACACCTTC
- TRBJ2-7 few TRBV7-2 CASSLDFSQSSYEQYF TGTGCCAGCAGCTTAGATTTTTCACAGAGCTCCTACGAGCAGTACTTC
- TRBJ1-1 - TRBV29-1 CSVELTMNTEAFF TGCAGCGTTGAACTGACCATGAACACTGAAGCTTTCTTT